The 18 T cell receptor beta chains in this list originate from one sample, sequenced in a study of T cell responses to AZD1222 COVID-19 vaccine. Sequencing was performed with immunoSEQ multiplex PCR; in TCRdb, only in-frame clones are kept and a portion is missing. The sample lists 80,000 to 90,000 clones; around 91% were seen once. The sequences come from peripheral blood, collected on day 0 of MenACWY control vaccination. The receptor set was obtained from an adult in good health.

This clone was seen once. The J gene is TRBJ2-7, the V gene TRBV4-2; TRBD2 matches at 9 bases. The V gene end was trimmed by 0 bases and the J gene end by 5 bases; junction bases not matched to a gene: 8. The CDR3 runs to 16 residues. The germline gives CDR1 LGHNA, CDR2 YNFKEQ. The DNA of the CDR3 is TGTGCCAGCAGCCAAGAGCGGGGGGGCTTTATGGACGAGCAGTACTTC. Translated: CASSQERGGFMDEQYF.

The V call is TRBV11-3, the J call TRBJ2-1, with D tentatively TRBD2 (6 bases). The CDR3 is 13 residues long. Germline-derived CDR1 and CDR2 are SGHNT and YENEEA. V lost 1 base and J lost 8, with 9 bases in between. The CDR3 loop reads CASSLVGGHEQFF. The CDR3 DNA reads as TGTGCCAGCAGCTTAGTCGGGGGACATGAGCAGTTCTTC.

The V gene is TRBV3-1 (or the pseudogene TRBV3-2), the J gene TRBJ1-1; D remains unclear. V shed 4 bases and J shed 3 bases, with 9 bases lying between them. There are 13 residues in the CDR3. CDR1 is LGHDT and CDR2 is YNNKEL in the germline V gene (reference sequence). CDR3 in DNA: TGTGCCAGCAGCCCCCGGGAGGACACTGAAGCTTTCTTT. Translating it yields CASSPREDTEAFF.

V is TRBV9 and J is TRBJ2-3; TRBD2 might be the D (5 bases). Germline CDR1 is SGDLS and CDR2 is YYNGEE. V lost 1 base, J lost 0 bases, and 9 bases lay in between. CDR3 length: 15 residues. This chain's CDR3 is CASSVLGGSTDTQYF. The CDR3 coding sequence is TGTGCCAGCAGCGTATTAGGCGGGAGCACAGATACGCAGTATTTT. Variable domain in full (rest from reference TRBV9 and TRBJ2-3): DSGVTQTPKHLITATGQRVTLRCSPRSGDLSVYWYQQSLDQGLQFLIQYYNGEERAKGNILERFSAQQFPDLHSELNLSSLELGDSALYFCASSVLGGSTDTQYFGPGTRLTVL.

The CDR3 DNA follows: TGTGCCAGCAGCTTAAACAGGGTGACTGGGGCCAACGTCCTGACTTTC. Its protein is CASSLNRVTGANVLTF. The chain employs TRBV11-2 and TRBJ2-6; TRBD1 is a possible D gene (6 bases). Germline lookup yields CDR1 SGHAT and CDR2 FQNNGV. This CDR3 contains 16 residues. V gave up 2 bases and J gave up 2 bases, with 10 bases separating them.

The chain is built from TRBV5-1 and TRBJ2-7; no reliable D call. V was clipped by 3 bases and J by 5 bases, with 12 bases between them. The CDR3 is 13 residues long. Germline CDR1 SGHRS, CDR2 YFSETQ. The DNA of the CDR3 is TGCGCCAGCAGCTCCGAAAACTTCAACGAGCAGTACTTC. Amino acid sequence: CASSSENFNEQYF.

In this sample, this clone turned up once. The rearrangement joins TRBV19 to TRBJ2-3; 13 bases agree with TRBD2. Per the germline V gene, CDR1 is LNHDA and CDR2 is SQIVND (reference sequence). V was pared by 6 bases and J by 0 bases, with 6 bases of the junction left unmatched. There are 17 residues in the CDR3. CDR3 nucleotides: TGTGCCAGTAGCCGGACTAGCGGGAGAGCTAGCACAGATACGCAGTATTTT. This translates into CASSRTSGRASTDTQYF.

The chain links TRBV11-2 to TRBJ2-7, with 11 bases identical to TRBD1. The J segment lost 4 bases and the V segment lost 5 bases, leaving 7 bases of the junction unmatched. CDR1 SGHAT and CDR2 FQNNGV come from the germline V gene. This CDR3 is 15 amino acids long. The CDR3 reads CASSPGDRGRYEQYF. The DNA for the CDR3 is TGTGCCAGCAGCCCTGGGGACAGGGGGAGATACGAGCAGTACTTC.

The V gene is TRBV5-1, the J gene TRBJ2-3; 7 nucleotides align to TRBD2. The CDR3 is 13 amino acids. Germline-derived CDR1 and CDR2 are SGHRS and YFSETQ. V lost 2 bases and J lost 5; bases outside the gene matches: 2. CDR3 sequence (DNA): TGCGCCAGCAGCTTAGGGGAGGGAGATACGCAGTATTTT. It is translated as CASSLGEGDTQYF.

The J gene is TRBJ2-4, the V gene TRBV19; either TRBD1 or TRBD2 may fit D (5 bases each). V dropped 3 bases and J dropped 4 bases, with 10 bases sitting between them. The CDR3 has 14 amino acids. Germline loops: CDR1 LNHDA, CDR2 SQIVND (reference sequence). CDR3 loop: CASSILAGKNIQYF. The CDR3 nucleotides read TGTGCCAGTAGTATCCTAGCAGGGAAAAACATTCAGTACTTC. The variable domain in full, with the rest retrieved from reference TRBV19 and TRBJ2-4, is DGGITQSPKYLFRKEGQNVTLSCEQNLNHDAMYWYRQDPGQGLRLIYYSQIVNDFQKGDIAEGYSVSREKKESFPLTVTSAQKNPTAFYLCASSILAGKNIQYFGAGTRLSVL.

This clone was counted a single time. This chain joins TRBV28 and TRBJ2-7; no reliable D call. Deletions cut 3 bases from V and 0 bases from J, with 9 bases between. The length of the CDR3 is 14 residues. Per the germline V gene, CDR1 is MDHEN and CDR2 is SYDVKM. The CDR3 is CASSLGGRSYEQYF. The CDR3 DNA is TGTGCCAGCAGTTTGGGTGGACGCTCCTACGAGCAGTACTTC.

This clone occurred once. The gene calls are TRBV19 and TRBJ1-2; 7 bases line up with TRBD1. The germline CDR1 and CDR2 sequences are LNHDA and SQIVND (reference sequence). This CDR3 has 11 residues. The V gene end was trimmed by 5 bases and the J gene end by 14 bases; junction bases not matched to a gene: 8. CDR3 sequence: CASSPGQALTF. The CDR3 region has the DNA TGTGCCAGTAGTCCAGGACAGGCGCTGACCTTC.

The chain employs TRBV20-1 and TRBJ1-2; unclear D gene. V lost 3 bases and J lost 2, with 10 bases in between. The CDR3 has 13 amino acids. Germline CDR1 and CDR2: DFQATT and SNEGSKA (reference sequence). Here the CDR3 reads CSASPPGNYGYTF. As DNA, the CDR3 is TGCAGTGCTAGTCCCCCGGGAAACTATGGCTACACCTTC.

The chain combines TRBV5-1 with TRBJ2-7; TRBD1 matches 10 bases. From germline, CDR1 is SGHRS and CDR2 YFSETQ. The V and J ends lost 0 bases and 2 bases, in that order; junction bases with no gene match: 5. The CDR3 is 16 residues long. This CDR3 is CASSLAWDRGPYEQYF. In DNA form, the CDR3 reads TGCGCCAGCAGCTTGGCATGGGACAGGGGACCCTACGAGCAGTACTTC.

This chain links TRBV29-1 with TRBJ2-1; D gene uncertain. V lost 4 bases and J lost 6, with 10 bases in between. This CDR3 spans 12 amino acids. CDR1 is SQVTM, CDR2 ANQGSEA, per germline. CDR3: CSVGLTPNEQFF. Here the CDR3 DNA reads TGCAGCGTTGGTCTAACTCCCAATGAGCAGTTCTTC.

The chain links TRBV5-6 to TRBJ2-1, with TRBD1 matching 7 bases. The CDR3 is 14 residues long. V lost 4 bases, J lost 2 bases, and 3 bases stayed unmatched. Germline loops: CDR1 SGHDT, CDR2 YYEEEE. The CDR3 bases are TGTGCCAGCAGCGTGACAGGGACCTACAATGAGCAGTTCTTC. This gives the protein CASSVTGTYNEQFF.

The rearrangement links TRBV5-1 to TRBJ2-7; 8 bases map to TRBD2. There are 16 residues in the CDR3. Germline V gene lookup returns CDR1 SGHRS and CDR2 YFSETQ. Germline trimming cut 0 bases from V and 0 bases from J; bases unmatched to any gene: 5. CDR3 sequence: CASSLELAVSSYEQYF. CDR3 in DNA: TGCGCCAGCAGCTTGGAACTAGCGGTTAGCTCCTACGAGCAGTACTTC.

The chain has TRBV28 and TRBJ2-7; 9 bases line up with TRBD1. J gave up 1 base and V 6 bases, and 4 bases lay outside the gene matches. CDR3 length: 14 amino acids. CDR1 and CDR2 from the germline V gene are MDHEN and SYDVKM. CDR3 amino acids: CASRPTGGSYEQYF. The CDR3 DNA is TGTGCCAGCAGACCGACAGGGGGATCCTACGAGCAGTACTTC.